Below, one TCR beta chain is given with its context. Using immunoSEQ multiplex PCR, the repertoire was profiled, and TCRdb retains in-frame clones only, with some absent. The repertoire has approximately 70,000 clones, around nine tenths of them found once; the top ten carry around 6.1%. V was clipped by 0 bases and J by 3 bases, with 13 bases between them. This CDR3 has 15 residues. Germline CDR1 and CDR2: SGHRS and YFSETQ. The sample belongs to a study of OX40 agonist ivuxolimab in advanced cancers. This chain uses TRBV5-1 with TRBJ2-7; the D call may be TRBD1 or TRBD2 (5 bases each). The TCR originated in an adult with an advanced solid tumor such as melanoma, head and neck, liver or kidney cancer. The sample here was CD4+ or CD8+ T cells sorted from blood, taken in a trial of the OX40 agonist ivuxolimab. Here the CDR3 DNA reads TGCGCCAGCAGCTTGGAAGGGGACGGTTTCTACGAGCAGTACTTC. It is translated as CASSLEGDGFYEQYF.